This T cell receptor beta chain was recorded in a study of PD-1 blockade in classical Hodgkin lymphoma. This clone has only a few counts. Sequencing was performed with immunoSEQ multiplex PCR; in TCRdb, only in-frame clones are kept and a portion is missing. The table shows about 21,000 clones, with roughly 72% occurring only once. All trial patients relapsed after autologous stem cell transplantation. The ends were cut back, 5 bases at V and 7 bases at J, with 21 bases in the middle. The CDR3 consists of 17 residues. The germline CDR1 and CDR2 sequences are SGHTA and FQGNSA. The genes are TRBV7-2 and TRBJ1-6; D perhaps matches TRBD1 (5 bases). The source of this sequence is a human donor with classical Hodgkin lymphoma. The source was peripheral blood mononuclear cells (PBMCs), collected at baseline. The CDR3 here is CASSLRTLQGSNSPLHF. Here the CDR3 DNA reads TGTGCCAGCAGCCTCAGAACTCTCCAGGGATCAAATTCACCCCTCCACTTT.